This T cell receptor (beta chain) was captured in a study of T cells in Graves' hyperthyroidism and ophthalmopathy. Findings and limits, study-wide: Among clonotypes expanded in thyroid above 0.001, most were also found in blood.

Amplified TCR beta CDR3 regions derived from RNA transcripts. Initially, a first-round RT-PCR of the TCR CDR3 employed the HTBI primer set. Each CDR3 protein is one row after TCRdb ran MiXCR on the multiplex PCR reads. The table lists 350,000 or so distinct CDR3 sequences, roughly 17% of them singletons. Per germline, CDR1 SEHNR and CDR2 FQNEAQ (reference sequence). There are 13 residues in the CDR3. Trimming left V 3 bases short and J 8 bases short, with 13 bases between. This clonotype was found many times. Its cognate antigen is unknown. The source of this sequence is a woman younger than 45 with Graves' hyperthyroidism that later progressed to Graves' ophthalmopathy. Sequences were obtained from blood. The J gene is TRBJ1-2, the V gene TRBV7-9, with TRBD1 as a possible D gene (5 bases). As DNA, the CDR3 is TGTGCCAGCAGCTTGGGGGATGTGTTAGGCTACACCTTC. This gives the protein CASSLGDVLGYTF.